Following are 2 T cell receptor beta chains from one sample sequenced in a study of blood T cell repertoires in COVID-19. Method: immunoSEQ multiplex PCR; TCRdb's copy keeps in-frame clones and lacks some. The data hold 75,000 to 80,000 clones, with 88% observed a single time. The sequenced sample consisted of peripheral blood. The receptors derive from a human donor in a cohort sampled during active COVID-19.

This clone has just one count. The V gene is TRBV6-2 or TRBV6-3, the J gene TRBJ2-4; D unresolved. V lost 3 bases and J 0 bases, leaving 9 bases between the germline ends. Germline V gene sequence: CDR1 MNHEY, CDR2 SVGEGT. The CDR3 has 15 residues. The DNA of the CDR3 is TGTGCCAGCAGTTATCTCGAACTAGCCAAAAACATTCAGTACTTC. Its translation: CASSYLELAKNIQYF.

The CDR3 is CASSPGGGAEKLFF. The CDR3 DNA follows: TGTGCCAGCTCACCAGGAGGGGGCGCGGAAAAACTGTTTTTT. The genes are TRBV18 and TRBJ1-4; TRBD1 matches at 7 bases. With 2 bases clipped from V and 8 bases from J, the junction kept 5 bases outside the gene matches. Germline V CDR1 and CDR2: KGHSH, LQKENI. The CDR3 covers 14 residues.